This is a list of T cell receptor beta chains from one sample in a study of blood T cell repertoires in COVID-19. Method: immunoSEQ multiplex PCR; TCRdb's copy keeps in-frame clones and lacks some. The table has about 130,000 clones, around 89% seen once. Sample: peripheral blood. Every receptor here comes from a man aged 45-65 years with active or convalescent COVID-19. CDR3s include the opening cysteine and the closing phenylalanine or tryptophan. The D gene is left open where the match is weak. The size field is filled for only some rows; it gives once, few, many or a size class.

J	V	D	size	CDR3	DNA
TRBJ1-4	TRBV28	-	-	CASSRRSGSSSEKLFF	TGTGCCAGCAGTAGGCGCTCAGGGTCCTCGAGTGAAAAACTGTTTTTT
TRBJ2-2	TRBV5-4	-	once	CASSIHDRPANTGELFF	TGTGCCAGCAGCATCCACGACAGGCCTGCGAACACCGGGGAGCTGTTTTTT
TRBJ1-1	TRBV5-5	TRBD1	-	CASSLRDRDVSTEAFF	TGTGCCAGCAGCCTCCGGGACAGGGACGTAAGCACTGAAGCTTTCTTT
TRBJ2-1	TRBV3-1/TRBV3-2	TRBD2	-	CASSQEFGRSYNEQFF	TGTGCCAGCAGCCAAGAGTTCGGGAGGTCGTACAATGAGCAGTTCTTC
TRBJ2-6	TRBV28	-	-	CASSFPGSGANVLTF	TGTGCCAGCAGTTTTCCGGGGTCTGGGGCCAACGTCCTGACTTTC
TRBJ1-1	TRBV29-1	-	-	CSVAQANTEAFF	TGCAGCGTTGCACAGGCGAACACTGAAGCTTTCTTT
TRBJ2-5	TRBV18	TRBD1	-	CASSPGQGRLETQYF	TGTGCCAGCTCACCGGGACAGGGTCGGTTAGAGACCCAGTACTTC
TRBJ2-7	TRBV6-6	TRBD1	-	CASRRDRAPYEQYF	TGTGCCAGCAGACGAGACAGGGCCCCCTACGAGCAGTACTTC
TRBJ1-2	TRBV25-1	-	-	CASSEYRGSGYTF	TGTGCCAGCAGTGAATATAGAGGGTCTGGCTACACCTTC
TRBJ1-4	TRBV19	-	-	CASSRSATNEKLFF	TGTGCCAGTAGCAGGTCCGCGACTAATGAAAAACTGTTTTTT
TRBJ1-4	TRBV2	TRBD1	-	CASSGSTGGATNEKLFF	TGTGCCAGCAGTGGCTCGACAGGGGGGGCAACTAATGAAAAACTGTTTTTT
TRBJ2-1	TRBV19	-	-	CASSNGWNEQFF	TGTGCCAGTAGTAACGGGTGGAATGAGCAGTTCTTC
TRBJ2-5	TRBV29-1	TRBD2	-	CSVEGGPDISGGLETQYF	TGCAGCGTTGAAGGTGGGCCGGACATTTCGGGAGGGCTAGAGACCCAGTACTTC
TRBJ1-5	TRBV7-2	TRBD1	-	CASSWTGEDQPQHF	TGTGCCAGCAGCTGGACAGGGGAGGATCAGCCCCAGCATTTT
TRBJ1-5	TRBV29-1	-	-	CSVVSGGNQPQHF	TGCAGCGTTGTTAGTGGTGGCAATCAGCCCCAGCATTTT
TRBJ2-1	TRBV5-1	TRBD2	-	CASSLGSGRPYNEQFF	TGCGCCAGCAGCTTAGGTAGCGGGAGGCCCTACAATGAGCAGTTCTTC
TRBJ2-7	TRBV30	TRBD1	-	CAWSEGAAGYEQYF	TGTGCCTGGAGTGAGGGGGCGGCGGGCTACGAGCAGTACTTC
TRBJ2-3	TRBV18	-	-	CASSGAGGASTDTQYF	TGTGCCAGCTCAGGTGCTGGCGGGGCGTCGACAGATACGCAGTATTTT
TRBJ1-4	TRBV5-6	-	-	CASSRQATNEKLFF	TGTGCCAGCAGCCGACAGGCAACTAATGAAAAACTGTTTTTT
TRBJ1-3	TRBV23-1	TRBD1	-	CASSRHRQGAAGNTIYF	TGCGCCAGCAGTCGCCATAGACAGGGGGCGGCTGGAAACACCATATATTTT
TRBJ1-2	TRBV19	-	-	CATQYYGYTF	TGTGCCACGCAGTACTATGGCTACACCTTC
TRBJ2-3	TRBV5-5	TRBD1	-	CASSLLGTDTDTQYF	TGTGCCAGCAGCTTGCTTGGGACAGACACAGATACGCAGTATTTT
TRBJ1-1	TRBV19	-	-	CASSMAGVNTEAFF	TGTGCCAGTAGTATGGCAGGGGTGAACACTGAAGCTTTCTTT
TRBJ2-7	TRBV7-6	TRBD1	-	CASSLGTGQGTYEQYF	TGTGCCAGCAGCTTAGGCACGGGACAGGGAACCTACGAGCAGTACTTC
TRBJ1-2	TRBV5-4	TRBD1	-	CASSIGQVVGEGYTF	TGTGCCAGCAGCATTGGACAGGTCGTTGGGGAAGGCTACACCTTC
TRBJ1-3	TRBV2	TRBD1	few	CASSGQGGFSGNTIYF	TGTGCCAGCAGTGGACAGGGTGGCTTCTCTGGAAACACCATATATTTT
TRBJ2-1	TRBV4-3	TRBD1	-	CASSQERTGGFYNEQFF	TGCGCCAGCAGCCAAGAACGGACAGGGGGTTTTTACAATGAGCAGTTCTTC
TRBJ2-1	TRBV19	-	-	CASSIAFGGGYNEQFF	TGTGCCAGTAGTATCGCCTTTGGGGGCGGATACAATGAGCAGTTCTTC
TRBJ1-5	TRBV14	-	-	CASSGAGTGLGQPQHF	TGTGCCAGCAGCGGGGCAGGAACCGGATTGGGCCAGCCCCAGCATTTT
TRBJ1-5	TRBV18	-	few	CASSPPGGYNQPQHF	TGTGCCAGCTCACCACCGGGGGGATACAATCAGCCCCAGCATTTT
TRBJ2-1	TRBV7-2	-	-	CARPTGTTWHNEQFF	TGTGCCCGACCCACGGGAACTACGTGGCACAATGAGCAGTTCTTC
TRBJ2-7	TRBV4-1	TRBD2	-	CASSQVLAGGHEQYF	TGCGCCAGCAGCCAAGTGCTAGCGGGGGGGCACGAGCAGTACTTC
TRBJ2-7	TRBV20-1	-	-	CSASPPPAGTLYEQYF	TGCAGTGCTAGTCCCCCCCCCGCAGGGACTCTCTACGAGCAGTACTTC
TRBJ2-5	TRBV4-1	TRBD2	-	CASSQEGVAGALVQETQYF	TGCGCCAGCAGCCAAGAAGGGGTAGCGGGGGCCCTGGTTCAAGAGACCCAGTACTTC
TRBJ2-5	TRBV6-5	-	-	CASSSAWLETQYF	TGTGCCAGCAGTTCCGCTTGGCTGGAGACCCAGTACTTC
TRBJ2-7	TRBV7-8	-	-	CASSNGGTNTHYEQYF	TGTGCCAGCAGCAACGGCGGGACCAATACTCACTACGAGCAGTACTTC
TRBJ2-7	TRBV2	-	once	CASTREPSNEQYF	TGTGCCAGCACAAGGGAGCCCTCAAACGAGCAGTACTTC
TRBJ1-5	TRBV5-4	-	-	CAYQTGTSSNQPQHF	TGTGCCTACCAAACAGGGACGAGTAGCAATCAGCCCCAGCATTTT
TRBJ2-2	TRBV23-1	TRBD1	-	CASSQPNRDRMSNTGELFF	TGCGCCAGCAGTCAACCGAACCGGGACAGAATGTCGAACACCGGGGAGCTGTTTTTT
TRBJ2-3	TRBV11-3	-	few	CASSLTAEPSTDTQYF	TGTGCCAGCAGCTTAACAGCGGAACCTAGCACAGATACGCAGTATTTT
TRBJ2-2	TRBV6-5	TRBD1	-	CASSSTGGRSTGELFF	TGTGCCAGCAGTTCTACAGGGGGCAGGTCGACCGGGGAGCTGTTTTTT
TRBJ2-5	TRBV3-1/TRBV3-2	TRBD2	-	CASSPVGLAVEETQYF	TGTGCCAGCAGCCCCGTGGGACTAGCGGTTGAAGAGACCCAGTACTTC
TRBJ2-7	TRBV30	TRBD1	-	CAWSPAGTGPRDEQYF	TGTGCCTGGAGTCCCGCAGGGACAGGGCCCCGTGACGAGCAGTACTTC
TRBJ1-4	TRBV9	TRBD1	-	CASSDPGGGLFF	TGTGCCAGCAGCGACCCAGGGGGTGGGCTGTTTTTT
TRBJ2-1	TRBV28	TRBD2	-	CASSRNIAGGPNEQFF	TGTGCCAGCAGTCGAAATATTGCGGGAGGCCCCAATGAGCAGTTCTTC
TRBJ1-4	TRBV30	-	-	CAWTRVINEKLFF	TGTGCCTGGACCCGGGTGATTAATGAAAAACTGTTTTTT
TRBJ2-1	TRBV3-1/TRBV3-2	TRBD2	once	CASSQDGLADNEQFF	TGTGCCAGCAGCCAGGACGGGCTAGCGGACAATGAGCAGTTCTTC
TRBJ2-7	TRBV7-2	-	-	CASSSGQTYEQYF	TGTGCCAGCAGCTCAGGACAGACCTACGAGCAGTACTTC
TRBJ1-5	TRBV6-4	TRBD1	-	CASIHSRDSRPHQPQHF	TGTGCCAGCATTCATTCCCGGGACAGTAGGCCGCATCAGCCCCAGCATTTT
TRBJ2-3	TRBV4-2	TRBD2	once	CASSQEAVVSGSTDTQYF	TGTGCCAGCAGCCAAGAAGCCGTCGTTAGCGGGAGCACAGATACGCAGTATTTT
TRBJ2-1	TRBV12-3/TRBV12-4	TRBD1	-	CASNPQGDEQFF	TGTGCCAGCAATCCTCAGGGGGATGAGCAGTTCTTC
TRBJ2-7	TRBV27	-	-	CASRKKTGIPYEQYF	TGTGCCAGCAGAAAAAAAACAGGGATACCCTACGAGCAGTACTTC
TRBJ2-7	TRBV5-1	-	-	CASSLSQGPSEQYF	TGCGCCAGCAGTTTGTCACAGGGTCCATCCGAGCAGTACTTC
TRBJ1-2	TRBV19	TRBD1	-	CASTDRDNGYTF	TGTGCCAGTACGGACAGGGATAATGGCTACACCTTC
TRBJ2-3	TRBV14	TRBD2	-	CASSLAGGDTQYF	TGTGCCAGCAGCCTAGCGGGAGGAGATACGCAGTATTTT
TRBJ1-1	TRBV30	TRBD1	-	CAWEQGVNTEAFF	TGTGCCTGGGAACAGGGGGTGAACACTGAAGCTTTCTTT
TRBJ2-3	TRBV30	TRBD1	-	CAWSSRGQRSADTQYF	TGTGCCTGGAGTAGCCGGGGACAGCGGTCCGCAGATACGCAGTATTTT
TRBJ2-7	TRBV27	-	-	CASSKLPDSYEQYF	TGTGCCAGCAGCAAACTCCCCGACAGTTACGAGCAGTACTTC
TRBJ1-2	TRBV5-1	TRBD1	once	CASSLTGTGTFDYGYTF	TGCGCCAGCAGCTTGACCGGGACAGGGACCTTTGACTATGGCTACACCTTC
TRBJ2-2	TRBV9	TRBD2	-	CASTLGAGGAGELFF	TGTGCCAGCACCCTGGGGGCGGGAGGAGCCGGGGAGCTGTTTTTT